This T cell receptor (beta chain) is from a study of blood T cell repertoires in COVID-19. In the study overall: The United States, Italy and Spain supplied acute and convalescent COVID-19 samples. PBMCs, B-cell-depleted T cells, or T cells were the source of the cDNA or gDNA that made up the material.

Original analysis: Reference gene primer amplification yielded estimated nucleated cell counts. Libraries were prepared by immunoSEQ multiplex PCR; TCRdb keeps only in-frame clonotypes and omits some of them. V, J and clone size reflect that table, while D and trimming were determined from the DNA. The sample holds around 230,000 clones; approximately 80% are singletons and the top ten take about 27%. Per the germline V gene, CDR1 is LNHDA and CDR2 is SQIVND (reference sequence). V shed 4 bases and J 4 bases; nucleotides not matched to a gene: 8. The CDR3 covers 16 residues. The TCR originated in a man aged 35-49 years with acute or convalescent COVID-19. The V and J genes are TRBV19 and TRBJ2-1; 9 nucleotides agree with TRBD2. Sequenced sample: peripheral blood. CDR3 nucleotide sequence: TGTGCCAGTAGTACCCAAGCGGGAGGCCTTTACAATGAGCAGTTCTTC. Protein sequence: CASSTQAGGLYNEQFF.